The 25 T cell receptor beta chains in this list originate from one sample, sequenced in a study of blood T cell repertoires in COVID-19. Using immunoSEQ multiplex PCR, the repertoire was profiled, and TCRdb retains in-frame clones only, with some absent. The table lists about 230,000 clones, 75% to 85% of them singletons. Sequencing was carried out using peripheral blood. The receptors come from a woman between 40 and 50 years old who had recovered from COVID-19.

Points on this clone: The sample has other DNA sequences that encode this CDR3 too. This chain connects TRBV3-1 (or the pseudogene TRBV3-2) to TRBJ1-2, with TRBD1 identical over 7 bases. Germline V gene sequence: CDR1 LGHDT, CDR2 YNNKEL (reference sequence). The CDR3 covers 13 residues. J gave up 7 bases and V 0 bases, and 2 bases lay outside the gene matches. The CDR3 DNA reads as TGTGCCAGCAGCCAAGATTCAGGGGGTGGCTACACCTTC. Translation: CASSQDSGGGYTF.

The chain combines TRBV5-5 with TRBJ2-7, with D tentatively TRBD2 (5 bases). Between the trimmed V and J ends, which lost 4 bases and 11 bases, there was a span of 16 bases. The CDR3 runs 12 residues. Looked up from germline, CDR1 is SGHKS and CDR2 is YYEKEE (reference sequence). The CDR3 DNA follows: TGTGCCAGCAGCCCGGCCACTAGGATGGAGTACTTC. This encodes CASSPATRMEYF. Combining the CDR3 with reference TRBV5-5 and TRBJ2-7 gives the whole variable domain DAGVTQSPTHLIKTRGQQVTLRCSPISGHKSVSWYQQVLGQGPQFIFQYYEKEERGRGNFPDRFSARQFPNYSSELNVNALLLGDSALYLCASSPATRMEYFGPGTRLTVT.

In its sample, this clone was seen once. This rearrangement joins TRBV7-2 to TRBJ2-5, with D possibly being TRBD1 (6 bases). V lost 7 bases and J lost 2, with 14 bases in between. This CDR3 has 14 amino acids. Germline assignment: CDR1 SGHTA and CDR2 FQGNSA. The CDR3 DNA reads TGTGCCAGCACCTACCAGACAGGACAAGAGACCCAGTACTTC. This encodes CASTYQTGQETQYF.

The J gene is TRBJ2-1, the V gene TRBV3-1 (or the pseudogene TRBV3-2); TRBD2 matches 11 bases. Germline assignment: CDR1 LGHDT and CDR2 YNNKEL (reference sequence). The CDR3 length is 16 residues. V was clipped by 3 bases and J by 2 bases; unmatched bases: 3. DNA of the CDR3: TGTGCCAGCAGCCAGCTAGCGGGGGGTGCCTACAATGAGCAGTTCTTC. Encoded protein: CASSQLAGGAYNEQFF.

The chain employs TRBV4-3 and TRBJ1-2; 9 bases are shared with TRBD1. V was clipped by 0 bases and J by 8 bases; unmatched bases: 4. The germline gives CDR1 LGHNA, CDR2 YSLEER. The CDR3 extends over 14 amino acids. CDR3 nucleotide sequence: TGCGCCAGCAGCCAAGATTGGACAGGGGTAGGCTACACCTTC. Protein product: CASSQDWTGVGYTF.

The chain links TRBV7-2 to TRBJ2-7; D unresolved. V was shortened by 1 base and J by 4 bases, with 11 bases between the two germline ends. CDR1 and CDR2 (germline): SGHTA, FQGNSA. CDR3 length equals 14 residues. CDR3 in DNA: TGTGCCAGCAGCTTAGTAAGAGATTCTTACGAGCAGTACTTC. The encoded protein is CASSLVRDSYEQYF.

This clone was found once. The chain employs TRBV19 and TRBJ1-2, with a weak D call TRBD1 (5 bases). The length of the CDR3 is 12 residues. The V gene lost 5 bases and the J gene lost 8 bases, with 12 bases spanning the gap. Germline V gene lookup returns CDR1 LNHDA and CDR2 SQIVND (reference sequence). CDR3 sequence reads: CASSLQGWGYTF. The CDR3 DNA reads as TGTGCCAGTAGTCTGCAGGGTTGGGGCTACACCTTC.

This chain uses TRBV4-2 with TRBJ2-3; 8 nucleotides match TRBD2. In germline, CDR1 is LGHNA, CDR2 YNFKEQ. The CDR3 runs 16 residues. V lost 4 bases to trimming and J lost 4 bases; unmatched junction nucleotides: 10. In nucleotides, the CDR3 is TGTGCCAGCAGCCCCCAGTCCGCGGGGGGTTCAGATACGCAGTATTTT. Translated: CASSPQSAGGSDTQYF.

The chain combines TRBV11-3 with TRBJ1-1, with 8 positions matching TRBD1. The CDR3 extends over 16 amino acids. Germline assignment: CDR1 SGHNT and CDR2 YENEEA. J was trimmed by 1 base and V by 5 bases; bases with no gene match: 9. CDR3 sequence reads: CASSPGLDRANTEAFF. In DNA form, the CDR3 reads TGTGCCAGCAGCCCTGGGTTGGACAGGGCGAACACTGAAGCTTTCTTT.

DNA of the CDR3: TGCAGCGTCGGGACACAGGGAGGGGTGGACACCATATATTTT. Protein sequence: CSVGTQGGVDTIYF. The rearrangement joins TRBV29-1 to TRBJ1-3; D is possibly TRBD1 (6 bases). Trimming took off 6 bases at V and 8 bases at J, with 20 bases between the two ends. Germline assignment: CDR1 SQVTM and CDR2 ANQGSEA. The CDR3 contains 14 residues.

V and J are TRBV27 and TRBJ2-2; 12 bases are shared with TRBD2. CDR3 size: 18 residues. Germline assignment: CDR1 MNHEY and CDR2 SMNVEV (reference sequence). V trimming: 0 bases; J trimming: 4 bases; junction bases outside the gene matches: 6. The CDR3 DNA reads TGTGCCAGCAGTTTATCTTGGCTAGCGGGGGGGCCCACCGGGGAGCTGTTTTTT. Translation: CASSLSWLAGGPTGELFF.

V is TRBV4-3 and J is TRBJ2-1, with no clear D. Trimming left V 0 bases short and J 9 bases short, with 21 bases between. The CDR3 extends over 17 amino acids. Germline CDR1 LGHNA, CDR2 YSLEER. The CDR3 DNA is TGCGCCAGCAGCCAAGACCGGAGTCCTGGTAGTGTGGGTGAGCAGTTCTTC. Its translation is CASSQDRSPGSVGEQFF.

The chain recombines TRBV5-4 with TRBJ2-3, with 7 bases identical to TRBD2. The CDR3 has 15 amino acids. With 2 bases clipped from V and 2 bases from J, the junction kept 5 bases outside the gene matches. CDR1 is SGHNT, CDR2 YYREEE, per germline (reference sequence). This CDR3 is CASSLGGGLTDTQYF. In nucleotides, the CDR3 is TGTGCCAGCAGCTTAGGCGGGGGTCTCACAGATACGCAGTATTTT.

The gene calls are TRBV30 and TRBJ1-1; D is uncertain. The ends were cut back, 0 bases at V and 10 bases at J, with 9 bases in the middle. Per germline, CDR1 GTSNPN and CDR2 SVGIG (reference sequence). CDR3 length: 11 amino acids. DNA of the CDR3: TGTGCCTGGAGTGTACGGGTGGGAGCTTTCTTT. Translation: CAWSVRVGAFF.

The chain couples TRBV19 to TRBJ2-1; TRBD2 aligns across 7 bases. This CDR3 spans 16 amino acids. Germline V gene data show CDR1 as LNHDA and CDR2 as SQIVND (reference sequence). With V trimmed by 3 bases and J by 9 bases, 14 bases remained unmatched. CDR3 bases: TGTGCCAGTAGTATTTTACCGGGAGGTGGGTTCGGTGAGCAGTTCTTC. This sequence encodes CASSILPGGGFGEQFF.

This clone was picked up a small number of times. The chain has TRBV5-1 and TRBJ2-1; D is uncertain. Germline CDR1 SGHRS, CDR2 YFSETQ. V was clipped by 0 bases and J by 1 base, with 11 bases between them. CDR3 size: 16 residues. The CDR3 sequence is CASSLATSFSYNEQFF. CDR3 sequence (DNA): TGCGCCAGCAGCTTGGCCACTTCCTTTTCCTACAATGAGCAGTTCTTC.

This chain uses TRBV7-2 with TRBJ1-1, with D maybe TRBD1 (5 bases). CDR1 and CDR2 from the germline V gene are SGHTA and FQGNSA. V was trimmed by 4 bases and J by 0 bases, leaving 15 bases between them. CDR3 length equals 16 residues. The CDR3 coding sequence is TGTGCCAGCAGCTACGACAGCTACCCGATGAACACTGAAGCTTTCTTT. Translating it yields CASSYDSYPMNTEAFF.

This clone was picked up a small number of times. Within the sample, other DNA sequences also encode this same CDR3. The chain joins TRBV5-1 to TRBJ2-2, with D possibly matching TRBD1 (5 bases). The CDR3 extends over 15 amino acids. CDR1 and CDR2 (germline): SGHRS, YFSETQ. Trimming pared 0 bases from V and 1 base from J, leaving 7 bases between. The CDR3 sequence: CASSLDQGNTGELFF. The CDR3 DNA follows: TGCGCCAGCAGCTTGGATCAGGGGAACACCGGGGAGCTGTTTTTT.

CDR3 sequence (DNA): TGTGCCAGCTCATCGGAGTCAGGTGCGGGATCTTCGAGGGGCTACACCTTC. Translation gives CASSSESGAGSSRGYTF. The rearrangement uses TRBV18 and TRBJ1-2; D is undetermined. Deletions cut 5 bases from V and 8 bases from J, with 27 bases between. CDR1 and CDR2 (germline): KGHSH, LQKENI. CDR3 length: 17 residues. The variable domain in full, with the rest retrieved from reference TRBV18 and TRBJ1-2, is NAGVMQNPRHLVRRRGQEARLRCSPMKGHSHVYWYRQLPEEGLKFMVYLQKENIIDESGMPKERFSAEFPKEGPSILRIQQVVRGDSAAYFCASSSESGAGSSRGYTFGSGTRLTVV.

The V and J genes are TRBV18 and TRBJ1-6; tentative D call: TRBD1 (5 bases). V was trimmed by 3 bases and J by 9 bases, leaving 15 bases between them. Germline assignment: CDR1 KGHSH and CDR2 LQKENI. CDR3 length: 15 amino acids. CDR3 protein: CASSPRGGLGSPLHF. The CDR3 region has the DNA TGTGCCAGCTCACCGCGGGGGGGTCTGGGTTCACCCCTCCACTTT.

The rearrangement joins TRBV11-3 to TRBJ2-7; 7 bases match TRBD1. CDR1 and CDR2 from the germline V gene are SGHNT and YENEEA. V lost 5 bases, J lost 3 bases, and 10 bases stayed unmatched. This CDR3 has 15 amino acids. The CDR3 loop is CASSMDRTSVYEQYF. For the CDR3, the DNA is TGTGCCAGCAGCATGGACAGGACCTCCGTCTACGAGCAGTACTTC.

The CDR3 DNA sequence: TGTGCCAGCAGCTTAGATTTCCGGGACAGTGCCACCGGGGAGCTGTTTTTT. Protein sequence: CASSLDFRDSATGELFF. The V and J genes are TRBV7-2 and TRBJ2-2, with TRBD1 matching over 7 bases. This CDR3 region has 17 residues. Germline V gene lookup returns CDR1 SGHTA and CDR2 FQGNSA. V trimming: 1 base; J trimming: 4 bases; junction bases outside the gene matches: 9.

The rearrangement links TRBV12-3 or TRBV12-4 to TRBJ1-1; D gene ambiguous. V lost 0 bases to trimming and J lost 7 bases, with 6 bases between them. The CDR3 length is 12 residues. CDR3 in amino acids: CASSLAGLEAFF. CDR3 DNA: TGTGCCAGCAGTTTAGCGGGCCTTGAAGCTTTCTTT.

This clone was detected once. The V call is TRBV18, the J call TRBJ2-7; TRBD2 might be the D (7 bases). The CDR3 totals 14 residues. The V gene lost 5 bases and the J gene lost 5 bases, with 16 bases spanning the gap. The germline V gene encodes CDR1 KGHSH and CDR2 LQKENI. CDR3 sequence: CASSGRGGLDEQYF. CDR3 nucleotide sequence: TGTGCCAGCTCAGGAAGGGGGGGATTGGACGAGCAGTACTTC.

This rearrangement joins TRBV5-1 to TRBJ1-6; D might be TRBD1 (5 bases). Trimming took 2 bases from V and 7 from J, leaving 22 bases between them. This CDR3 has 18 residues. CDR1 is SGHRS, CDR2 YFSETQ, per germline. The chain's CDR3 is CASSLLGGAGTGNSPLHF. The DNA of the CDR3 is TGCGCCAGCAGCTTACTGGGGGGTGCCGGGACTGGAAATTCACCCCTCCACTTT.